A single sample gave rise to the 25 T cell receptor beta chains below, sequenced in a study of Ad26.COV2.S vaccination and SARS-CoV-2 variants. The assay was immunoSEQ multiplex PCR, and TCRdb's table has in-frame clones only and misses some. The sample holds around 350,000 clones, around 84% seen once. Treatment given: about 20 received Ad26.COV2.S at low or high dose, single or two shots; several received placebo; per-sample allocation not given. The study sampled participants on day 63 after the first vaccine or placebo injection. Sequenced material: peripheral blood, taken in a trial of Ad26.COV2.S vaccine versus placebo. Every receptor here comes from a person between 18 and 59 years old who received the Ad26.COV2.S COVID-19 vaccine or a placebo.

This clone was seen a single time. The CDR3 loop reads CASRSSGGGTDTQYF. In nucleotides, the CDR3 is TGCGCCAGCAGGTCTTCAGGGGGTGGCACAGATACGCAGTATTTT. The V gene is TRBV5-1, the J gene TRBJ2-3; 7 bases are a match to TRBD1. Germline assignment: CDR1 SGHRS and CDR2 YFSETQ. Unmatched junction bases numbered 7, after V lost 5 bases and J lost 1 base. The CDR3 runs to 15 residues.

The V gene is TRBV4-1, the J gene TRBJ1-4, with a tentative D call TRBD1 (6 bases). Trimming took 1 base from V and 5 from J, leaving 14 bases between them. The CDR3 totals 16 residues. CDR1 is MGHRA and CDR2 is YSYEKL in the germline V gene. The CDR3 here is CASSQVTGTSNEKLFF. CDR3 DNA: TGCGCCAGCAGCCAAGTAACCGGGACATCCAATGAAAAACTGTTTTTT.

The CDR3 sequence: CASSTPFGTTYEQYF. The CDR3 DNA sequence: TGTGCCAGCAGCACCCCTTTTGGGACAACCTACGAGCAGTACTTC. This chain uses TRBV5-4 with TRBJ2-7; D possibly corresponds to TRBD1 (6 bases). Trimming pared 4 bases from V and 2 bases from J, leaving 16 bases between. The CDR3 is 15 residues long. Looked up from germline, CDR1 is SGHNT and CDR2 is YYREEE (reference sequence).

The chain recombines TRBV28 with TRBJ1-4; tentative D call: TRBD1 (5 bases). V gave up 1 base and J gave up 13 bases, with 10 bases separating them. There are 12 residues in the CDR3. Germline CDR1 and CDR2: MDHEN and SYDVKM. The CDR3 reads CASSLLGGGLFF. DNA of the CDR3: TGTGCCAGCAGTTTATTGGGGGGTGGACTGTTTTTT.

The chain uses TRBV11-2 and TRBJ2-3; TRBD2 matches 9 bases. There are 16 residues in the CDR3. Germline V lookup: CDR1 SGHAT, CDR2 FQNNGV. With 1 base clipped from V and 0 bases from J, the junction kept 2 bases outside the gene matches. The DNA for the CDR3 is TGTGCCAGCAGCTTAGGGCGGGGGGGGAGCACAGATACGCAGTATTTT. Residues: CASSLGRGGSTDTQYF.

The V call is TRBV25-1, the J call TRBJ2-2; TRBD1 is a possible D gene (6 bases). The CDR3 is made up of 17 amino acids. CDR1 and CDR2 from the germline V gene are MGHDK and SYGVNS. Trimming shortened V by 5 bases and J by 3 bases, and 19 bases separated the two germline ends. This CDR3 is CASSWSGVKFDTGELFF. The CDR3 nucleotides are TGTGCCAGCAGTTGGTCAGGGGTTAAATTCGACACCGGGGAGCTGTTTTTT.

Concerning this clone: Within the sample, other DNA sequences also encode this same CDR3. The chain combines TRBV15 with TRBJ2-1, with D hard to call. Trimming removed 0 bases at V and 0 bases at J, with 6 bases between. The CDR3 is made up of 15 amino acids. Germline CDR1 LNHNV, CDR2 YYDKDF (reference sequence). CDR3 nucleotides: TGTGCCACCAGCAGAGATCGCGGCTCCTACAATGAGCAGTTCTTC. This encodes CATSRDRGSYNEQFF. Full variable domain (missing parts from reference TRBV15 and TRBJ2-1): DAMVIQNPRYQVTQFGKPVTLSCSQTLNHNVMYWYQQKSSQAPKLLFHYYDKDFNNEADTPDNFQSRRPNTSFCFLDIRSPGLGDTAMYLCATSRDRGSYNEQFFGPGTRLTVL.

This clone was detected once. The chain has TRBV3-1 (or the pseudogene TRBV3-2) and TRBJ2-2; tentative D call: TRBD1 (5 bases). Germline V gene data show CDR1 as LGHDT and CDR2 as YNNKEL (reference sequence). This CDR3 spans 15 amino acids. Trimming pared 6 bases from V and 5 bases from J, leaving 16 bases between. The CDR3 reads CASSLYQGATGELFF. In nucleotides, the CDR3 is TGTGCCAGCAGTCTATACCAGGGCGCGACCGGGGAGCTGTTTTTT.

The V and J genes are TRBV6-6 and TRBJ1-2, with D hard to call. V was cut by 7 bases and J by 1 base, with 16 bases left in between. This CDR3 comprises 15 residues. The V gene's germline CDR1 is MNHNY and CDR2 SVGAGI (reference sequence). The DNA of the CDR3 is TGTGCCAGCACCCCTCCCCATCAGAGTAACTATGGCTACACCTTC. This translates into CASTPPHQSNYGYTF.

The chain couples TRBV7-9 to TRBJ1-1, with D tentatively TRBD1 (5 bases). Germline CDR1 reads SEHNR; CDR2 reads FQNEAQ (reference sequence). Trimming shortened V by 2 bases and J by 3 bases, and 13 bases separated the two germline ends. The CDR3 is 15 amino acids. The CDR3 here is CASSLIQGRHTEAFF. CDR3 nucleotide sequence: TGTGCCAGCAGCTTAATCCAGGGTCGACACACTGAAGCTTTCTTT.

The chain couples TRBV3-1 (or the pseudogene TRBV3-2) to TRBJ2-7; tentative D call: TRBD2 (6 bases). Trimming took off 4 bases at V and 3 bases at J, with 16 bases between the two ends. The V gene's germline CDR1 is LGHDT and CDR2 YNNKEL (reference sequence). This CDR3 region has 15 residues. In DNA, the CDR3 is TGTGCCAGCAGCCCCCCGGAGGGTAGCCTCTACGAGCAGTACTTC. Amino acids: CASSPPEGSLYEQYF.

This clone was seen only once. This rearrangement joins TRBV5-6 to TRBJ2-3; 10 positions match TRBD2. Germline V CDR1 and CDR2: SGHDT, YYEEEE. This CDR3 spans 15 amino acids. V was clipped by 2 bases and J by 2 bases; unmatched bases: 2. Here the CDR3 reads CASSLAGGPTDTQYF. In DNA, the CDR3 is TGTGCCAGCAGCTTAGCGGGAGGGCCCACAGATACGCAGTATTTT.

The chain has TRBV3-1 (or the pseudogene TRBV3-2) and TRBJ1-1; D possibly corresponds to TRBD1 (5 bases). Germline loops: CDR1 LGHDT, CDR2 YNNKEL (reference sequence). The V end was cut by 0 bases, the J end by 4 bases, with 18 bases between. The CDR3 is made up of 17 amino acids. The CDR3: CASSQDKGAFLGTEAFF. The CDR3 DNA reads as TGTGCCAGCAGCCAAGATAAAGGGGCCTTCCTTGGCACTGAAGCTTTCTTT.

This chain joins TRBV20-1 and TRBJ1-5; 10 nucleotides align to TRBD1. The trim removed 3 bases at V and 2 bases at J, leaving 1 base unmatched. CDR1 and CDR2 (germline): DFQATT, SNEGSKA (reference sequence). The CDR3 loop spans 14 amino acids. The CDR3 DNA sequence: TGCAGTGCTAGTGACAGGGGGCGCAATCAGCCCCAGCATTTT. It encodes CSASDRGRNQPQHF.

The rearrangement joins TRBV9 to TRBJ2-2, with a weak D call TRBD2 (6 bases). Germline CDR1 reads SGDLS; CDR2 reads YYNGEE. CDR3 length equals 15 residues. V shed 3 bases and J shed 4 bases, with 13 bases lying between them. CDR3 nucleotides: TGTGCCAGCAGCGGTAGTTGGGGACTCACCGGGGAGCTGTTTTTT. Translating gives CASSGSWGLTGELFF.

The gene calls are TRBV23-1 and TRBJ1-2, with TRBD1 identical over 12 bases. TRBV23-1 is annotated as an ORF whose role is uncertain. This CDR3 region has 18 residues. V was pared by 4 bases and J by 6 bases, with 15 bases of the junction left unmatched. The CDR3 bases are TGCGCCAGCAGTCGCCTCTCCCGGGACAGGGGGCCCTCCAATGGCTACACCTTC. Translating it yields CASSRLSRDRGPSNGYTF.

The rearrangement joins TRBV21-1 to TRBJ1-5. TRBV21-1 constitutes a pseudogene. This CDR3 comprises 14 residues. This CDR3 reads CASIPAPRGQPQHF. The CDR3 DNA follows: TGTGCCAGCATCCCGGCCCCCCGAGGTCAGCCCCAGCATTTT.

This chain connects TRBV6-5 to TRBJ2-5; TRBD2 agrees at 7 bases. Germline V gene data show CDR1 as MNHEY and CDR2 as SVGAGI. The CDR3 length is 13 residues. V was clipped by 6 bases and J by 7 bases; unmatched bases: 8. CDR3 nucleotides: TGTGCCAGCAGCGGGGCGGAGCGGGGGACCCAGTACTTC. Its protein is CASSGAERGTQYF.

V is TRBV28 and J is TRBJ1-2; D possibly corresponds to TRBD1 (5 bases). CDR1 and CDR2 (germline): MDHEN, SYDVKM. The CDR3 is made up of 17 amino acids. Trimming took 7 bases from V and 0 from J, leaving 21 bases between them. The CDR3 loop is CASTYSDGQIPNYGYTF. In nucleotides, the CDR3 is TGTGCCAGCACCTATTCCGATGGACAAATTCCTAACTATGGCTACACCTTC.

The genes are TRBV15 and TRBJ2-5; D unresolved. V lost 5 bases to trimming and J lost 6 bases, with 7 bases between them. Germline V gives CDR1 LNHNV, CDR2 YYDKDF (reference sequence). The CDR3 consists of 11 residues. The DNA of the CDR3 is TGTGCCACCAGCGGAGCCCAGACCCAGTACTTC. Translation gives CATSGAQTQYF. Using reference TRBV15 and TRBJ2-5 for the parts outside the CDR3, the full variable domain is DAMVIQNPRYQVTQFGKPVTLSCSQTLNHNVMYWYQQKSSQAPKLLFHYYDKDFNNEADTPDNFQSRRPNTSFCFLDIRSPGLGDTAMYLCATSGAQTQYFGPGTRLLVL.

This sequence joins TRBV19 and TRBJ1-5; D might be TRBD1 (5 bases). Trimming shortened V by 6 bases and J by 1 base, and 13 bases separated the two germline ends. CDR3 length: 15 residues. Germline assignment: CDR1 LNHDA and CDR2 SQIVND (reference sequence). For the CDR3, the DNA is TGTGCCAGTAGAATGGTGGGGCCCAGCAATCAGCCCCAGCATTTT. It specifies CASRMVGPSNQPQHF. Combining the CDR3 with reference TRBV19 and TRBJ1-5 gives the whole variable domain DGGITQSPKYLFRKEGQNVTLSCEQNLNHDAMYWYRQDPGQGLRLIYYSQIVNDFQKGDIAEGYSVSREKKESFPLTVTSAQKNPTAFYLCASRMVGPSNQPQHFGDGTRLSIL.

The V gene is TRBV7-9, the J gene TRBJ2-3, with 9 bases aligning to TRBD1. After removal of 5 bases from V and 4 bases from J, the junction contained 7 bases not matched to a gene. The V gene's germline CDR1 is SEHNR and CDR2 FQNEAQ (reference sequence). The CDR3 totals 15 residues. CDR3 protein: CASSITGGVADTQYF. DNA of the CDR3: TGTGCCAGCAGCATAACAGGGGGCGTCGCAGATACGCAGTATTTT.

J is TRBJ2-7 and V is TRBV7-8; possible D gene TRBD2, 5 bases. Deletions cut 1 base from V and 0 bases from J, with 16 bases between. Looked up from germline, CDR1 is SGHVS and CDR2 is FQNEAQ. The CDR3 is 17 amino acids. The CDR3 region has the DNA TGTGCCAGCAGCTTAGGGGCTTGGGCTAGCAGCTCCTACGAGCAGTACTTC. Its translation is CASSLGAWASSSYEQYF.

This clone appeared a few times. This chain joins TRBV28 and TRBJ1-4; D may be TRBD1 (6 bases). Trimming removed 5 bases from V and 6 bases from J, with 16 bases in between. Germline-derived CDR1 and CDR2 are MDHEN and SYDVKM. The CDR3 is made up of 15 amino acids. The CDR3 loop reads CASSATGRYDEKLFF. Here the CDR3 DNA reads TGTGCCAGCAGTGCAACAGGGCGCTACGATGAAAAACTGTTTTTT. Looking up the rest from reference TRBV28 and TRBJ1-4 gives the full variable domain: DVKVTQSSRYLVKRTGEKVFLECVQDMDHENMFWYRQDPGLGLRLIYFSYDVKMKEKGDIPEGYSVSREKKERFSLILESASTNQTSMYLCASSATGRYDEKLFFGSGTQLSVL.

The V and J genes are TRBV7-9 and TRBJ2-7; tentatively, D is TRBD1 (5 bases). The CDR3 has 14 residues. Per the germline V gene, CDR1 is SEHNR and CDR2 is FQNEAQ (reference sequence). V dropped 5 bases and J dropped 0 bases, with 11 bases sitting between them. This chain's CDR3 is CASSTRQLSYEQYF. The CDR3 coding sequence is TGTGCCAGCAGCACCCGACAGCTCTCCTACGAGCAGTACTTC.